The source of this T cell receptor beta chain is a study of T cell repertoires in cytomegalovirus infection. Study-level findings and limits: Clonotypes of TCR beta that were HLA-C-restricted and CMV-specific dominated the ex vivo response.

Looked up from germline, CDR1 is SGHTA and CDR2 is FQGTGA. CDR3 length: 16 amino acids. V shed 1 base and J 3 bases; nucleotides not matched to a gene: 5. This clonotype was seen only a few times. Its specificity is not known. Each CDR3 protein gets one entry after TCRdb re-called the reads with MiXCR. The table lists some 940,000 distinct CDR3 sequences, roughly 30% of them singletons. Sequencing used cultured CD8+ T cells from PBMCs, obtained from culture after CMV antigen stimulation. The clonotype was recovered from a human donor in good health (CMV status not recorded). Some clones in this sample may be carry-over from other donors' samples. The V gene is TRBV7-3, the J gene TRBJ2-1, with 8 nucleotides matching TRBD2. DNA for the CDR3: TGTGCCAGCAGCTTAAACGGGGGGGCCCACTACAATGAGCAGTTCTTC. Protein product: CASSLNGGAHYNEQFF.